The sequence of this T cell receptor beta chain was determined in a study of CD8+CD57+ T cells in acquired aplastic anemia. Trimming shortened V by 5 bases and J by 7 bases, and 17 bases separated the two germline ends. Germline CDR1 is LNHDA and CDR2 is SQIVND (reference sequence). This CDR3 contains 14 residues. Investigators profiled TCR beta VDJ and CDR3 from genomic DNA template. TCRdb ran MiXCR on the reads and lists one entry per CDR3 protein. Of roughly 58,000 distinct CDR3 sequences in the sample, about 50% were seen once. The source of this sequence is a human donor in good health, serving as a control. The genes are TRBV19 and TRBJ1-2, with D possibly being TRBD1 (5 bases). Sequenced material: sorted CD4+, CD8+, or CD8+CD57+ T cells (not recorded which) from PBMCs. DNA of the CDR3: TGTGCCAGTAGTCCAGAGCCGGGACCCTTTGGCTACACCTTC. This sequence encodes CASSPEPGPFGYTF.